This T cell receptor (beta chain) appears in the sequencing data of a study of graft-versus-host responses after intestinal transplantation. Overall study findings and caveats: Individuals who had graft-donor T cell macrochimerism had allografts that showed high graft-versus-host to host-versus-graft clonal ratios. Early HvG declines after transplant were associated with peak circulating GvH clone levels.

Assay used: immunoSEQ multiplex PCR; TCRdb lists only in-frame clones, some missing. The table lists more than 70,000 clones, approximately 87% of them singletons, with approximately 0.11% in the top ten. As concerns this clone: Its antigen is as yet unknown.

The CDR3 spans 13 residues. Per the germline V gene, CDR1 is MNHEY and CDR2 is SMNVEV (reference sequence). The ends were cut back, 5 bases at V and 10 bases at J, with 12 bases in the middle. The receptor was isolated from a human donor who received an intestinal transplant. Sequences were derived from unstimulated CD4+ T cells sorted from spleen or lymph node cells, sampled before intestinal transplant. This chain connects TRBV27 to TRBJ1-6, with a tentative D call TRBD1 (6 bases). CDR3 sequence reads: CASSPNRESPLHF. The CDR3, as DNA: TGTGCCAGCAGTCCTAACAGGGAGTCACCCCTCCACTTT.